The source of this T cell receptor beta chain is a study of T cells expressing NK-cell markers. TCRdb re-called the 5' RACE reads; one entry per CDR3 protein, DNA not given. This sample's table reports under 600,000 distinct CDR3 sequences. From germline, CDR1 is LGHNA and CDR2 YNFKEQ. The CDR3 totals 16 residues. The chain uses TRBV4-2 and TRBJ2-5; the TRBD2 assignment by TCRdb is unverifiable without DNA. The receptor was isolated from a woman aged 45-65 years in good health. The sample taken for sequencing was blood T cells: a sorted CD56 or NKG2C T cell subset, CD4+ or CD8+ T cells, or bulk PBMC T cells (not recorded which). This chain's CDR3 is CASSADPGRAQETQYF.